This T cell receptor beta chain derives from a study of OX40 agonist ivuxolimab in advanced cancers. Study background: Prior therapy, whether anti-PD-1, anti-PD-L1 or anti-CTLA-4, was allowed, and approximately 37% had some. In three patients, partial responses were observed, one with hepatocellular carcinoma and two with cutaneous melanoma. Study-wide findings and caveats: Certain nonresponders additionally had low normalized T-cell clonal expansion. The average count of expanded clones was higher among CD8+ T cells than among CD4+.

With 4 bases clipped from V and 3 bases from J, the junction kept 8 bases outside the gene matches. The CDR3 sequence is 15 residues long. The V gene's germline CDR1 is PRHDT and CDR2 FYEKMQ (reference sequence). Libraries were prepared by immunoSEQ multiplex PCR; TCRdb keeps only in-frame clonotypes and omits some of them. The sample lists fewer than 100,000 clones; about 93% were seen once. As regards this clone: Its specificity is not known.

Sequencing used CD4+ or CD8+ T cells sorted from blood, obtained in a trial of the OX40 agonist ivuxolimab. This sequence originates from an adult with an advanced solid tumor such as melanoma, head and neck, liver or kidney cancer. V gene TRBV13 combines with J gene TRBJ1-2; 7 bases line up with TRBD1. The CDR3 DNA reads TGTGCCAGCAGCTCGACCCAAACAGGGGACTATGGCTACACCTTC. Translating gives CASSSTQTGDYGYTF. The variable domain in full, with the rest retrieved from reference TRBV13 and TRBJ1-2, is AAGVIQSPRHLIKEKRETATLKCYPIPRHDTVYWYQQGPGQDPQFLISFYEKMQSDKGSIPDRFSAQQFSDYHSELNMSSLELGDSALYFCASSSTQTGDYGYTFGSGTRLTVV.